This T cell receptor (beta chain) appears in the sequencing data of a study of blood T cells in healthy people across ages (dated by TCRdb to between 2014 and 2016). Background on the whole study: In model experiments, template switching captured roughly one uniquely barcoded TCR beta cDNA molecule for every two T cells. For two donors (one aged 18 to 30 and one aged 80 or older), the study analyzed two additional independent replicas of 1 million unique cDNA reads from the same blood draw. The study measured age-related changes in TCR beta repertoire diversity using deep sequencing normalized with unique cDNA molecular identifiers. Donors were grouped into four age groups: young (average approximately 16 years), middle-aged (about 38), aged (approximately 58) and long-lived (approximately 81).

General conclusions and limits of the study: Compared with the aged group, more naive CD4+ T cells, fewer expanded clones and increased TCR diversity were shown by the long-lived group, suggesting age selection. Observed TCR beta diversity per million T cells fell roughly linearly with age, and a significant reduction was already apparent by age around 40. Because profiling used bulk unsorted PBMCs, naive and antigen-experienced compartments could not be compared conclusively. Estimates of total diversity based on one million sequenced T cells were considered lower bounds and underestimates. The CMV infection status of donors was not known, potentially confounding age-related changes in expanded clonotypes. Observed TCR beta diversity correlated strongly with the percentage of naive T cells measured by flow cytometry.

The receptor library was made with 5' RACE. The instrument given in TCRdb is Illumina HiSeq 2500. A second PCR of about 6 to 12 cycles was run with a J-beta primer mix and a sample-barcoded 5' primer. A template-switch 5' adaptor carrying 12 random nucleotides introduced a unique molecular identifier onto each TCR beta cDNA molecule. At least 2.5 million CDR3-containing paired-end reads were obtained from each sample. All of the RNA was converted into first-strand cDNA using the Mint cDNA synthesis kit, with a TRBC-specific oligonucleotide serving as the primer. Following uracil-DNA glycosylase treatment, a first 18-cycle PCR with universal primers M1SS and BC2_uni_R was performed on all cDNA. In the authors' own workflow: Each sample was normalized by randomly selecting 1 million high-quality reads, each carrying a distinct molecular identifier. Reads sharing molecular identifiers were discarded rather than binned into consensus sequences. MiTCR, with a Q25 quality threshold and the strictest error-elimination algorithm, was used for CDR3 identification, clonotype clustering and error correction. Lower-bound total TCR beta diversity was estimated with a nonparametric unseen species model using Euler transformation. TCRdb reprocessing: public reads trimmed at Q25 with fastp, clones called with MiXCR, in-frame beta chains kept. Entries are consolidated by CDR3 protein sequence, retaining the most common genes and DNA. TCRdb, not the original authors, processed these V and J calls. The sample records 750,000 to 950,000 distinct CDR3 sequences, 25% to 30% of which are singletons. The ten largest clones represent roughly a tenth of the sample.

Turning to this clonotype: There is no known antigen for this receptor. The sample holds no much larger clone one base away, and base qualities are not on file.

The donors were roughly 40 Caucasian individuals from Russia, aged 6 to 90 years, who were systemically healthy. Around 9.8 milliliters of peripheral blood were collected from each donor into EDTA-treated Vacutainer tubes. Ficoll-Paque density-gradient centrifugation was used to isolate PBMCs, with at least 6 million per sample. Trizol reagent was used to extract total RNA from PBMCs, with at least 6 micrograms per sample. The percentages of naive CD45RAhigh/CD27high T cells were determined by flow cytometry on a PBMC aliquot from every donor. The CDR3 runs 19 amino acids, cysteine and phenylalanine included. CDR3 DNA is the only sequence kept; it has 57 bases, read in frame from the first base. As encoded in the germline V gene, CDR1 is MNHEY while CDR2 is SVGEGT. The trim is 0 bases for V and 1 base for J, with a gap of 20 bases between the germline ends. These data were likewise used in another study, on T cells of mothers and their children. As noted in the second study: Donors were nine systemically healthy Caucasian individuals: three mothers and their six children. cDNA synthesis used all of the extracted RNA, with 1.5 ug of RNA in each 15 ul reaction. Sample barcodes and 2-4 random nucleotides were added via the M1S primer in the second PCR. Over 9.5 million TCR beta CDR3 reads were obtained for each mother, and approximately 3 million reads were obtained for each child. TCR recombination output is similarly shaped by thymic selection in related and unrelated pairs, with a minor effect exerted by inherited differences. Normalized repertoire overlap was always found to be slightly, but never significantly, higher in related mother-child pairs than in unrelated mother-child pairs. With a sensitivity of approximately 93 clones per million clonotypes, no persistent microchimeric T cell clones were detected. The study used deep NGS to compare TCR beta repertoires of mothers and children, seeking features distinguishing related mother-child pairs from unrelated individuals. Mothers averaged about 37 +/- 4 years of age and children averaged around 11 +/- 4 years. After adapter ligation was performed with NEBNext reagents, the libraries were sequenced on an Illumina HiSeq 2000 with 100+100 nt paired-end reads. To prevent cross-contamination, the mother and child libraries were prepared one month apart and sequenced in separate runs. Each donor had between 500,000 and 2,000,000 distinct TCR beta clonotypes identified. Naive TCR beta clonotypes were estimated from low-frequency clonotypes matched to each donor's FACS-determined naive share, without sorting.

The V and J genes are TRBV6-2 or TRBV6-3 and TRBJ2-3, and the D gene may be TRBD1, 6 bases matching. The receptor was isolated from a woman aged 40-49 years in good health. Input material: blood. The CDR3 sequence is CASSYSMTGTTTRTDTQYF. The nucleotide sequence is TGTGCCAGCAGTTACTCGATGACAGGAACAACTACCCGCACAGATACGCAGTATTTT.